These 29 T cell receptor beta chains were sequenced from one sample in a study of response to subunit inactivated influenza vaccine. MiXCR was run by TCRdb on the RT-PCR reads, yielding one entry per CDR3 protein. Of 500,000 to 550,000 distinct CDR3 sequences in the sample, approximately 24% are singletons; the top ten hold 2.5% to 3.5%. The sample also formed part of further work on T cells expressing NK-cell markers. That paper adds: Researchers built TCR beta cDNA using 5'RACE template switching with UMIs.

The sample in question was CD4+ T cells sorted from PBMCs, obtained 11 to 12 days after vaccination. The receptors were gathered from a man aged 50 or older who received an inactivated influenza vaccine.

This chain links TRBV20-1 with TRBJ2-1; no reliable D call. This CDR3 comprises 14 residues. V was pared by 1 base and J by 0 bases, with 7 bases between. Germline lookup yields CDR1 DFQATT and CDR2 SNEGSKA (reference sequence). The CDR3, as DNA: TGCAGTGCTAGAGCAGAAGGCTCCTACAATGAGCAGTTCTTC. Amino acids: CSARAEGSYNEQFF.

The chain joins TRBV4-3 to TRBJ1-3; 7 bases are shared with TRBD1. The CDR3 loop spans 15 amino acids. J gave up 2 bases and V 3 bases, and 4 bases lay outside the gene matches. CDR1 is LGHNA and CDR2 is YSLEER in the germline V gene. This CDR3 reads CASSQGQGAGNTIYF. DNA of the CDR3: TGCGCCAGCAGCCAGGGTCAGGGGGCTGGAAACACCATATATTTT.

This sequence joins TRBV9 and TRBJ2-5; 7 bases are a match to TRBD1. Trimming at V came to 4 bases and at J to 0 bases, leaving 9 bases not matched to a gene. The length of the CDR3 is 16 residues. Looked up from germline, CDR1 is SGDLS and CDR2 is YYNGEE. CDR3 in DNA: TGTGCCAGCAGCACTCGGGACAGCCAGTACCAAGAGACCCAGTACTTC. It codes for CASSTRDSQYQETQYF.

This clonotype was detected a few times. The gene calls are TRBV4-1 and TRBJ2-7, with a tentative D call TRBD2 (6 bases). Germline-derived CDR1 and CDR2 are MGHRA and YSYEKL. The V and J ends lost 1 base and 0 bases respectively, with 10 bases between them. CDR3 size: 15 residues. DNA for the CDR3: TGCGCCAGCAGCCAAGCCCGGGGGTCCTCCTACGAGCAGTACTTC. It specifies CASSQARGSSYEQYF.

The J gene is TRBJ2-5, the V gene TRBV10-3; TRBD2 matches at 9 bases. The CDR3 has 12 amino acids. V was clipped by 3 bases and J by 12 bases; unmatched bases: 5. The germline CDR1 and CDR2 sequences are ENHRY and SYGVKD. The CDR3 DNA follows: TGTGCCATCAGTGATACTAGCGGGTTTAAGTACTTC. Translation: CAISDTSGFKYF.

A remark on this clonotype: A much larger clonotype is one base distant, so this may be a read error. V is TRBV29-1 and J is TRBJ2-1; 10 bases align to TRBD2. The CDR3 contains 13 residues. Per the germline V gene, CDR1 is SQVTM and CDR2 is ANQGSEA. Losses at the gene ends were 8 bases for V and 4 bases for J; bases not matched to a gene: 5. CDR3 nucleotide sequence: TGCAGCTCAGAGACTAGCGGGTACAATGAGCAGTTCTTC. This sequence encodes CSSETSGYNEQFF.

This chain links TRBV20-1 with TRBJ2-7; 9 bases agree with TRBD1. Per the germline V gene, CDR1 is DFQATT and CDR2 is SNEGSKA (reference sequence). J gave up 1 base and V 3 bases, and 10 bases lay outside the gene matches. This CDR3 spans 16 amino acids. The CDR3 DNA sequence: TGCAGTGCTAGCGTACGGTGGGACAGGGTGTCCTACGAGCAGTACTTC. This codes for CSASVRWDRVSYEQYF.

This chain joins TRBV5-1 and TRBJ2-1, with 9 positions matching TRBD2. V was clipped by 2 bases and J by 0 bases; unmatched bases: 12. This CDR3 contains 19 residues. CDR1 SGHRS and CDR2 YFSETQ come from the germline V gene. The CDR3 coding sequence is TGCGCCAGCAGCTTAAGGGCGGGAGGGCCAATCACCTCCTACAATGAGCAGTTCTTC. Its protein product is CASSLRAGGPITSYNEQFF.

The chain combines TRBV18 with TRBJ2-2; D unresolved. The CDR3 length is 17 residues. Trimming pared 2 bases from V and 1 base from J, leaving 14 bases between. From germline, CDR1 is KGHSH and CDR2 LQKENI. CDR3 sequence reads: CASSPGLRSLNTGELFF. CDR3 DNA sequence: TGTGCCAGCTCACCAGGGTTGAGGTCCCTGAACACCGGGGAGCTGTTTTTT.

V and J are TRBV6-5 and TRBJ1-2; the D gene is possibly TRBD1 (5 bases). Germline values: CDR1 MNHEY, CDR2 SVGAGI. The CDR3 has 14 residues. V shed 2 bases and J shed 4 bases, with 11 bases lying between them. In DNA form, the CDR3 reads TGTGCCAGCAGTTACGGGGCAGGGCCCTATGGCTACACCTTC. It codes for CASSYGAGPYGYTF.

This chain joins TRBV3-1 and TRBJ2-7, with D perhaps matching TRBD1 (6 bases). From germline, CDR1 is LGHDT and CDR2 YNNKEL (reference sequence). Trimming removed 5 bases at V and 4 bases at J, with 21 bases between. This CDR3 has 16 amino acids. The CDR3 nucleotides read TGTGCCAGCAGCTTACACTCCGGGACAAGTGATTACGAGCAGTACTTC. Protein product: CASSLHSGTSDYEQYF.

This sequence joins TRBV14 and TRBJ2-7; no reliable D call. Germline V CDR1 and CDR2: SGHDN, FVKESK. Trimming stripped 5 bases from V and 0 bases from J, with 11 bases between. This CDR3 has 14 amino acids. CDR3 sequence reads: CASSEGRVSYEQYF. CDR3 DNA sequence: TGTGCCAGCAGCGAAGGCCGCGTCTCCTACGAGCAGTACTTC.

There are a few counts of this clonotype. The chain has TRBV29-1 and TRBJ2-5; D might be TRBD1 or TRBD2, each matching 6 bases. The germline V gene encodes CDR1 SQVTM and CDR2 ANQGSEA. This CDR3 contains 16 residues. V gave up 1 base and J gave up 2 bases, with 17 bases separating them. The CDR3 nucleotides read TGCAGCGTTGAAGGGCTATCGGGGGCCATACAAGAGACCCAGTACTTC. It yields the protein CSVEGLSGAIQETQYF.

This clonotype was seen repeatedly, ten times or more. The gene calls are TRBV12-3 or TRBV12-4 and TRBJ2-1; D gene ambiguous. Trimming left V 5 bases short and J 7 bases short, with 6 bases between. CDR3 length: 11 amino acids. The CDR3 coding sequence is TGTGCCAGCAGTCTTAAAAATGAGCAGTTCTTC. Residues: CASSLKNEQFF.

V gene TRBV20-1 combines with J gene TRBJ2-3; D remains ambiguous. CDR1 is DFQATT, CDR2 SNEGSKA, per germline (reference sequence). There are 12 residues in the CDR3. Trimming pared 8 bases from V and 0 bases from J, leaving 9 bases between. The CDR3 DNA reads TGCAGTCCCCGACGGAGCACAGATACGCAGTATTTT. This encodes CSPRRSTDTQYF.

This sequence joins TRBV10-3 and TRBJ1-4, with D unresolved. Germline V gene lookup returns CDR1 ENHRY and CDR2 SYGVKD. The CDR3 has 12 residues. Trimming stripped 8 bases from V and 5 bases from J, with 9 bases between. This chain's CDR3 is CAIGTSNEKLFF. DNA of the CDR3: TGTGCCATCGGAACGTCAAATGAAAAACTGTTTTTT.

This clonotype was detected only a few times. The J gene is TRBJ2-2, the V gene TRBV5-8; 8 bases fit TRBD2. CDR3 length equals 16 residues. V was pared by 2 bases and J by 2 bases, with 5 bases of the junction left unmatched. Germline-derived CDR1 and CDR2 are SGHTS and YDEGEE. CDR3 bases: TGTGCCAGCAGCTTAGGCGGGAGGAAAAACACCGGGGAGCTGTTTTTT. This sequence encodes CASSLGGRKNTGELFF.

This clonotype was detected a few times. The chain carries TRBV11-2 and TRBJ1-1, with TRBD1 identical over 10 bases. This CDR3 is built from 14 residues. The V gene end was trimmed by 6 bases and the J gene end by 7 bases; junction bases not matched to a gene: 8. The germline V gene encodes CDR1 SGHAT and CDR2 FQNNGV. The CDR3 loop is CASSSGQGHSEAFF. CDR3 nucleotides: TGTGCCAGCAGTTCGGGACAGGGGCACAGTGAAGCTTTCTTT.

The chain couples TRBV7-2 to TRBJ2-3; TRBD1 aligns across 10 bases. Germline V gives CDR1 SGHTA, CDR2 FQGNSA. This CDR3 has 16 amino acids. V was clipped by 6 bases and J by 4 bases; unmatched bases: 10. CDR3 sequence: CASRATTGGRADTQYF. In nucleotides, the CDR3 is TGTGCCAGCAGGGCGACGACAGGGGGCAGGGCAGATACGCAGTATTTT.

The chain combines TRBV7-9 with TRBJ2-1; TRBD2 matches at 9 bases. This CDR3 comprises 16 residues. The germline V gene has CDR1 SEHNR and CDR2 FQNEAQ (reference sequence). V shed 0 bases and J 7 bases; nucleotides not matched to a gene: 7. The CDR3 region is CASSLAHSGGSNEQFF. CDR3 coding DNA: TGTGCCAGCAGCTTAGCGCACAGCGGGGGGAGTAATGAGCAGTTCTTC.

Ten or more counts support this clonotype. V and J are TRBV11-2 and TRBJ2-4; a possible D gene is TRBD2 (5 bases). V lost 4 bases and J lost 3, with 13 bases in between. Germline-derived CDR1 and CDR2 are SGHAT and FQNNGV. This CDR3 region has 15 residues. The CDR3 sequence: CASSSLRGFKNIQYF. CDR3 bases: TGTGCCAGCAGCTCCCTGAGAGGGTTCAAAAACATTCAGTACTTC.

In its sample, this clonotype was seen many times. This chain connects TRBV5-1 to TRBJ2-5; a weak D match, TRBD2 (6 bases). Trimming left V 0 bases short and J 2 bases short, with 14 bases between. The CDR3 runs 16 residues. In germline, CDR1 is SGHRS, CDR2 YFSETQ. The CDR3 coding sequence is TGCGCCAGCAGCTTGGGGAGCGGGTCCGGTCAAGAGACCCAGTACTTC. Protein sequence: CASSLGSGSGQETQYF.

The sample holds a few counts of this clonotype. The chain has TRBV5-1 and TRBJ1-1, with 9 nucleotides matching TRBD1. V dropped 4 bases and J dropped 4; count of bases not matched to a gene: 8. This CDR3 has 15 residues. Germline CDR1 and CDR2: SGHRS and YFSETQ. The CDR3 sequence: CASSEATGGGTEAFF. Written as DNA, the CDR3 is TGCGCCAGCAGCGAGGCGACAGGGGGGGGCACTGAAGCTTTCTTT.

The V gene is TRBV18, the J gene TRBJ2-2, with D possibly TRBD1 on 6 matching bases. V shed 2 bases and J shed 5 bases, with 12 bases lying between them. This CDR3 is built from 15 residues. Germline V lookup: CDR1 KGHSH, CDR2 LQKENI. CDR3 sequence (DNA): TGTGCCAGCTCACCAGCAGGGGTCGGGACCGGGGAGCTGTTTTTT. Translation: CASSPAGVGTGELFF.

This sequence joins TRBV7-9 and TRBJ2-3; D gene unclear. The CDR3 totals 16 residues. The germline gives CDR1 SEHNR, CDR2 FQNEAQ (reference sequence). V gave up 1 base and J gave up 0 bases, with 11 bases separating them. The CDR3 region is CASSLGEPPSTDTQYF. As DNA, the CDR3 is TGTGCCAGCAGCTTAGGTGAGCCACCTAGCACAGATACGCAGTATTTT.

The chain links TRBV2 to TRBJ2-1, with D unresolved. CDR3 length equals 16 residues. Per germline, CDR1 SNHLY and CDR2 FYNNEI. V lost 1 base and J lost 1, with 11 bases in between. The DNA for the CDR3 is TGTGCCAGCAGTGAAGATCGCCGCTCATCCTACAATGAGCAGTTCTTC. Translated: CASSEDRRSSYNEQFF.

V usage is TRBV5-1 and J usage is TRBJ2-7; D possibly corresponds to TRBD1 (5 bases). Germline V gives CDR1 SGHRS, CDR2 YFSETQ. The CDR3 loop spans 13 amino acids. Trimming took off 4 bases at V and 0 bases at J, with 8 bases between the two ends. CDR3 DNA: TGCGCCAGCAGCGTGACAGTCTCCTACGAGCAGTACTTC. This codes for CASSVTVSYEQYF.

This clonotype was observed a handful of times. The genes are TRBV27 and TRBJ1-4, with a tentative D call TRBD1 (5 bases). The CDR3 runs to 13 residues. Germline assignment: CDR1 MNHEY and CDR2 SMNVEV (reference sequence). V was shortened by 4 bases and J by 11 bases, with 14 bases between the two germline ends. The CDR3 DNA follows: TGTGCCAGCAGTTCGTTCAGGGATAGGAAACTGTTTTTT. This sequence encodes CASSSFRDRKLFF.

The chain recombines TRBV7-2 with TRBJ2-2, with 7 bases fitting TRBD2. This CDR3 contains 16 residues. Germline V gene lookup returns CDR1 SGHTA and CDR2 FQGNSA. The V and J ends lost 0 bases and 4 bases, in that order; junction bases with no gene match: 5. The CDR3 sequence: CTSSLASSGVTGELFF. CDR3 in DNA: TGTACCAGCAGCTTAGCTTCCAGCGGGGTCACCGGGGAGCTGTTTTTT.